These 3 T cell receptor beta chains came from one sample sequenced in a study of shared clonotypes between healthy human individuals (TCRdb year 2020). For the CD8 naive samples, CD45RO-negative cells were positively selected for CCR7, yielding a CD45RA+CCR7+ population from which TemRA cells were excluded. Receptor amplification or capture employed the immunoSEQ multiplex PCR assay. TCRdb took this table from immuneACCESS and kept in-frame rearrangements with V and J called. Such tables lack part of the clones; where checked against another copy, unresolved V genes explain under half of the gap, and the rest is unexplained. The sample table holds hundreds of thousands of clones, of which around 96% were seen once. Of the sample, about 0.12% falls within the top ten clones. What was sequenced was naive CD8+ T cells sorted from blood. Per the publication, the cell subset or site label means: CD45RA+CCR7+. The receptor source for this set is a woman under 40 in good health.

V is TRBV6-4 and J is TRBJ2-2; TRBD2 matches at 9 bases. V lost 9 bases, J lost 7 bases, and 9 bases stayed unmatched. The CDR3 covers 14 residues. The germline CDR1 and CDR2 sequences are MRHNA and SNTAGT. Here the CDR3 DNA reads TGTGCCAGACAGTCGACTAGCGGCCACGGGGAGCTGTTTTTT. This translates into CARQSTSGHGELFF.

The chain combines TRBV7-9 with TRBJ1-2; D remains ambiguous. Germline-derived CDR1 and CDR2 are SEHNR and FQNEAQ (reference sequence). CDR3 length equals 12 residues. Trimming cost V 1 base and J 4 bases, with 4 bases left between them. In DNA, the CDR3 is TGTGCCAGCAGCTTAGATGGCTATGGCTACACCTTC. It translates to CASSLDGYGYTF.

With respect to this clone: The sample has other DNA sequences that encode this CDR3 too. The rearrangement uses TRBV19 and TRBJ2-7; D is possibly TRBD2 (6 bases). V lost 6 bases, J lost 3 bases, and 12 bases lay in between. The CDR3 runs 13 residues. Germline V gene sequence: CDR1 LNHDA, CDR2 SQIVND (reference sequence). DNA of the CDR3: TGTGCCAGTAGCCCCTCCGGGGGCTACGAGCAGTACTTC. This translates into CASSPSGGYEQYF. Drawing the rest from reference TRBV19 and TRBJ2-7, the complete variable domain is DGGITQSPKYLFRKEGQNVTLSCEQNLNHDAMYWYRQDPGQGLRLIYYSQIVNDFQKGDIAEGYSVSREKKESFPLTVTSAQKNPTAFYLCASSPSGGYEQYFGPGTRLTVT.